This T cell receptor (beta chain) was identified during a study of T cells in women clearing cervical HPV infection. Overall study findings and caveats: Cases and controls were distinguished at AUC roughly 0.86 by richness and V genes.

Germline CDR1 SGHVS, CDR2 FNYEAQ. The CDR3 loop spans 15 amino acids. J gave up 2 bases and V 1 base, and 4 bases lay outside the gene matches. Concerning this clone: What it binds is unknown. The read terminates 3 residues ahead of where the CDR3 ends, so the germline J gene completes it.

Profiling relied on immunoSEQ multiplex PCR, and the TCRdb table lists in-frame clones only, not all of them. The repertoire table contains tens of thousands of clones. The sequenced material came from blood buffy coat. The sequence came from a woman between 18 and 70 years old with a cervical HPV16 infection that either progressed to CIN3+ or cleared (not recorded which). V gene TRBV7-6 combines with J gene TRBJ2-5; 7 bases match TRBD2. The CDR3 bases that were read are TGTGCCAGCAGCTTAGTAACTAGCGTACAAGAGACC. It yields the protein CASSLVTSVQET. The complete CDR3 sequence is CASSLVTSVQETQYF.